This TCR beta chain emerged from a study of shared clonotypes between healthy human individuals. Regarding this clone: Its matching antigen is unknown.

The assay was immunoSEQ multiplex PCR, and TCRdb's table has in-frame clones only and misses some. This table has more than 400,000 clones, 90% to 97% appearing once. Germline CDR1 MNHEY, CDR2 SMNVEV (reference sequence). V lost 0 bases and J lost 0, with 18 bases in between. The CDR3 spans 18 residues. Study outcomes and limitations: Naive CD4 clonotypes were shared across several donors at about 5%. Rarefaction exposed incomplete sorted-subset sequencing despite large depth.

This chain connects TRBV27 to TRBJ2-7; D unresolved. The sequence was collected from a woman in her 30s in good health. The sample was naive CD4+ T cells sorted from blood. Subset: CD45RA+ positively selected. The DNA for the CDR3 is TGTGCCAGCAGTTTATCACCCCAAGGGCGGCTAAGCTCCTACGAGCAGTACTTC. This codes for CASSLSPQGRLSSYEQYF.